A selection of T cell receptor beta chains follows, all from one sample in a study of cytomegalovirus exposure and HLA in healthy donors. The protocol was immunoSEQ multiplex PCR, while the TCRdb copy is restricted to in-frame clones and leaves out a portion. The sample contains 210,000 or so clones, 78% of which appear only once. The specimen sequenced was PBMCs. Receptor source: a boy aged 5-17 years in good health and CMV-seronegative. The CDR3 runs from the conserved cysteine through the conserved F or W.

v_call: TRBV29-1
cdr3_aa: CSVRQGDTEAFF

v_call: TRBV7-8
cdr3_aa: CASSWTGSGEETQYF

v_call: TRBV7-9
cdr3_aa: CASSSTGSREKLFF

v_call: TRBV30
cdr3_aa: CAWSLLAPTLAGGSEQYF

v_call: TRBV5-8
cdr3_aa: CASRLGTGGWTEAFF

v_call: TRBV30
cdr3_aa: CAWSVQRGLAGDEQYF

v_call: TRBV5-4
cdr3_aa: CASSLGLAGTTYEQYF

v_call: TRBV7-6
cdr3_aa: CASSIIQGIDEQYF

v_call: TRBV6-4
cdr3_aa: CASSEVAGRNNEQFF

v_call: TRBV6-1
cdr3_aa: CASSESGTGVHEQYF

v_call: TRBV7-2
cdr3_aa: CASSLRLAGYEQFF

v_call: TRBV18
cdr3_aa: CASSPPGRGPFTEAFF

v_call: TRBV4-1
cdr3_aa: CASSQQDRDPTEAFF

v_call: TRBV11-3
cdr3_aa: CASSLGGGSVPSYGYTF

v_call: TRBV19
cdr3_aa: CASSLGTGNTIYF

v_call: TRBV12-5
cdr3_aa: CASGLDRMNTEAFF

v_call: TRBV29-1
cdr3_aa: CSVVSGGAFF

v_call: TRBV5-6
cdr3_aa: CASSSHFADTQYF

v_call: TRBV5-1
cdr3_aa: CASSPRQGRRTEAFF

v_call: TRBV7-2
cdr3_aa: CASSLVIGRDTEAFF

v_call: TRBV11-3
cdr3_aa: CASSDGVTQFF

v_call: TRBV13
cdr3_aa: CASSLGTRHTGELFF

v_call: TRBV9
cdr3_aa: CASSPRQGILPGEQYF

v_call: TRBV29-1
cdr3_aa: CSVDGAGLTDTQYF

v_call: TRBV18
cdr3_aa: CASSLGTNVYNEQFF

v_call: TRBV6-5
cdr3_aa: CASSYSRAQPQHF